The 24 T cell receptor beta chains presented below share a single source sample, sequenced in a study of blood T cell repertoires in COVID-19. Here immunoSEQ multiplex PCR was the method, and the copy in TCRdb shows in-frame clones only, minus some. The sample holds roughly 90,000 clones, roughly 88% seen once. The sample was peripheral blood. These receptors all stem from a human donor in a cohort sampled during active COVID-19.

J is TRBJ1-1 and V is TRBV6-1, with a weak D call TRBD1 (5 bases). This CDR3 has 15 amino acids. Trimming removed 3 bases from V and 5 bases from J, with 16 bases in between. The germline gives CDR1 MNHNS, CDR2 SASEGT. CDR3 nucleotides: TGTGCCAGCAGTGATCCGTGGGGGGGTGAAACTGAAGCTTTCTTT. Protein product: CASSDPWGGETEAFF.

This chain uses TRBV6-6 with TRBJ1-5, with 8 nucleotides matching TRBD1. V lost 0 bases, J lost 8 bases, and 6 bases stayed unmatched. Germline loops: CDR1 MNHNY, CDR2 SVGAGI (reference sequence). The length of the CDR3 is 15 residues. DNA for the CDR3: TGTGCCAGCAGTTACTCGATGCAGGGGGCGAAGCCCCAGCATTTT. Translation gives CASSYSMQGAKPQHF.

This clone was detected a few times. V usage is TRBV5-1 and J usage is TRBJ2-1; TRBD2 matches 10 bases. Germline CDR1 is SGHRS and CDR2 is YFSETQ. This CDR3 has 15 residues. J gave up 10 bases and V 4 bases, and 11 bases lay outside the gene matches. CDR3 nucleotides: TGCGCCAGCAGCACCGGGACTAGCGTATACCCCGAGCAGTTCTTC. Its translation is CASSTGTSVYPEQFF.

The V call is TRBV29-1, the J call TRBJ2-7; 8 bases fit TRBD1. CDR1 SQVTM and CDR2 ANQGSEA come from the germline V gene. The V gene end was trimmed by 6 bases and the J gene end by 6 bases; junction bases not matched to a gene: 7. The CDR3 covers 12 residues. CDR3 nucleotides: TGCAGCGTCCACGACAGGGGTGGCGAGCAGTACTTC. This translates into CSVHDRGGEQYF.

V usage is TRBV7-2 and J usage is TRBJ1-1; a weak D match, TRBD1 (5 bases). V was pared by 2 bases and J by 5 bases, with 12 bases between. The CDR3 sequence is 14 residues long. Looked up from germline, CDR1 is SGHTA and CDR2 is FQGNSA. CDR3 loop: CASSLYGGGTEAFF. CDR3 nucleotide sequence: TGTGCCAGCAGCTTATACGGGGGGGGGACTGAAGCTTTCTTT.

CDR3 amino acids: CASSRRGRTANTEAFF. For the CDR3, the DNA is TGTGCCAGTAGTCGGCGGGGGCGGACGGCGAACACTGAAGCTTTCTTT. The rearrangement links TRBV19 to TRBJ1-1; D is perhaps TRBD1 (6 bases). From germline, CDR1 is LNHDA and CDR2 SQIVND (reference sequence). This CDR3 is 16 amino acids long. Trimming removed 5 bases at V and 1 base at J, with 17 bases between.

This chain joins TRBV6-6 and TRBJ2-7; 8 nucleotides agree with TRBD2. Unmatched junction bases numbered 11, after V lost 7 bases and J lost 3 bases. CDR1 is MNHNY and CDR2 is SVGAGI in the germline V gene (reference sequence). There are 15 residues in the CDR3. Here the CDR3 DNA reads TGTGCCAGCAACCCCTCGGGGCTAGCGGGCTACGAGCAGTACTTC. Residues: CASNPSGLAGYEQYF.

V and J are TRBV7-9 and TRBJ1-3; 8 nucleotides align to TRBD1. The CDR3 loop spans 16 amino acids. J was trimmed by 0 bases and V by 1 base; bases with no gene match: 2. CDR1 SEHNR and CDR2 FQNEAQ come from the germline V gene (reference sequence). The CDR3 bases are TGTGCCAGCAGCTTAGTAACAGGGGGCTCTGGAAACACCATATATTTT. It yields the protein CASSLVTGGSGNTIYF.

V usage is TRBV9 and J usage is TRBJ2-7; D is undetermined. CDR3 length equals 14 residues. The V end was cut by 0 bases, the J end by 2 bases, with 9 bases between. Germline CDR1 and CDR2: SGDLS and YYNGEE. For the CDR3, the DNA is TGTGCCAGCAGCGTAGAAAACAACCCCTACGAGCAGTACTTC. It specifies CASSVENNPYEQYF.

The rearrangement joins TRBV6-5 to TRBJ2-3; 10 bases map to TRBD2. The CDR3 consists of 16 residues. CDR1 is MNHEY, CDR2 SVGAGI, per germline. The V and J ends lost 0 bases and 3 bases, in that order; junction bases with no gene match: 3. The CDR3 sequence: CASSYSTSGVTDTQYF. The CDR3 DNA reads TGTGCCAGCAGTTACTCTACTAGCGGGGTAACAGATACGCAGTATTTT.

The chain employs TRBV29-1 and TRBJ1-1; tentative D call: TRBD1 (6 bases). Trimming stripped 5 bases from V and 5 bases from J, with 21 bases between. Germline V gene lookup returns CDR1 SQVTM and CDR2 ANQGSEA. The CDR3 extends over 15 amino acids. The CDR3, as DNA: TGCAGCGTTAATCCCCTAACAGGGATCCGAACTGAAGCTTTCTTT. This gives the protein CSVNPLTGIRTEAFF.

A remark on this clone: Mismatch with germline at one junction end may stem from a read error. The V and J genes are TRBV5-1 and TRBJ2-3, with 7 bases matching TRBD1. CDR3 length equals 15 residues. From germline, CDR1 is SGHRS and CDR2 YFSETQ. The CDR3 DNA reads as TGCGCCAGCAGCCCACAGGGGCCGGTCACAGATACACAGTATTTT. Encoded protein: CASSPQGPVTDTQYF.

This chain uses TRBV29-1 with TRBJ2-1; the D gene is possibly TRBD1 (5 bases). The CDR3 covers 14 residues. CDR1 is SQVTM and CDR2 is ANQGSEA in the germline V gene. Trimming pared 3 bases from V and 5 bases from J, leaving 14 bases between. DNA of the CDR3: TGCAGCGTTGACGGACCCCAGGGTAACAATGAGCAGTTCTTC. It is translated as CSVDGPQGNNEQFF.

The chain couples TRBV7-8 to TRBJ2-2; 9 nucleotides line up with TRBD2. Germline trimming cut 4 bases from V and 6 bases from J; bases unmatched to any gene: 3. Germline lookup yields CDR1 SGHVS and CDR2 FQNEAQ. The CDR3 length is 14 residues. CDR3 sequence reads: CASSYGGGAGELFF. The CDR3 DNA reads as TGTGCCAGCAGCTACGGCGGGGGGGCCGGGGAGCTGTTTTTT.

The genes are TRBV5-1 and TRBJ2-3, with D possibly being TRBD2 (6 bases). Looked up from germline, CDR1 is SGHRS and CDR2 is YFSETQ. The V gene lost 7 bases and the J gene lost 3 bases, with 12 bases spanning the gap. The CDR3 sequence is 13 residues long. This CDR3 reads CASGRRATDTQYF. CDR3 sequence (DNA): TGCGCCAGCGGAAGGAGGGCGACAGATACGCAGTATTTT.

The CDR3 protein is CASSLSGRYTGELFF. The CDR3 DNA follows: TGTGCCAGCAGTCTTAGCGGGAGGTATACCGGGGAGCTGTTTTTT. The rearrangement joins TRBV27 to TRBJ2-2, with 10 bases lining up with TRBD2. In germline, CDR1 is MNHEY, CDR2 SMNVEV (reference sequence). Losses at the gene ends were 5 bases for V and 5 bases for J; bases not matched to a gene: 5. This CDR3 is built from 15 residues.

The chain couples TRBV10-1 to TRBJ2-7; 9 positions agree with TRBD1. There are 13 residues in the CDR3. Germline-derived CDR1 and CDR2 are WNHNN and SYGVQD (reference sequence). With V trimmed by 6 bases and J by 6 bases, 6 bases remained unmatched. The CDR3 region has the DNA TGCGCCAGCAGCCGGGACAGGGCCGGCGAGCAGTACTTC. It encodes CASSRDRAGEQYF.

The chain carries TRBV2 and TRBJ1-4; D is unclear. CDR1 is SNHLY and CDR2 is FYNNEI in the germline V gene. This CDR3 contains 15 residues. Deletions cut 3 bases from V and 0 bases from J, with 8 bases between. The CDR3 DNA sequence: TGTGCCAGCAGTGAGTCAGAAGCAACTAATGAAAAACTGTTTTTT. Its protein is CASSESEATNEKLFF.

The rearrangement joins TRBV9 to TRBJ1-1; tentatively, D is TRBD1 (5 bases). Germline lookup yields CDR1 SGDLS and CDR2 YYNGEE. The CDR3 spans 13 residues. V dropped 4 bases and J dropped 4 bases, with 11 bases sitting between them. The DNA of the CDR3 is TGTGCCAGCAGCCGGGGGGAGGGCACTGAAGCTTTCTTT. Translating gives CASSRGEGTEAFF.

This chain connects TRBV11-3 to TRBJ2-7, with 7 positions matching TRBD2. This CDR3 has 13 amino acids. CDR1 is SGHNT and CDR2 is YENEEA in the germline V gene. Trimming cost V 5 bases and J 5 bases; bases outside gene matches: 6. CDR3 loop: CASSPVGGNEQYF. CDR3 DNA: TGTGCCAGCAGCCCCGTCGGGGGGAACGAGCAGTACTTC.

The chain combines TRBV28 with TRBJ2-7, with 11 bases fitting TRBD2. This CDR3 has 14 amino acids. V lost 6 bases, J lost 11 bases, and 12 bases stayed unmatched. Per germline, CDR1 MDHEN and CDR2 SYDVKM. The CDR3 DNA reads TGTGCCAGCAGCCCCGAGGCTAGCGGGAGGCTGGAGTACTTC. Its protein product is CASSPEASGRLEYF.

V gene TRBV7-8 combines with J gene TRBJ2-7, with D uncertain. The CDR3 has 12 amino acids. Germline V gene lookup returns CDR1 SGHVS and CDR2 FQNEAQ. Trimming stripped 5 bases from V and 6 bases from J, with 11 bases between. CDR3 protein: CASSPQTSEQYF. The CDR3 DNA reads as TGTGCCAGCAGCCCGCAGACTTCCGAGCAGTACTTC.

This clone came up a few times. V is TRBV27 and J is TRBJ1-2; D gene ambiguous. The V gene lost 3 bases and the J gene lost 1 base, with 6 bases spanning the gap. CDR1 MNHEY and CDR2 SMNVEV come from the germline V gene (reference sequence). The CDR3 totals 13 residues. CDR3 amino acids: CASSLRGNYGYTF. CDR3 DNA sequence: TGTGCCAGCAGTTTGCGGGGTAACTATGGCTACACCTTC.

The chain combines TRBV14 with TRBJ2-1; possible D gene TRBD1, 6 bases. The germline gives CDR1 SGHDN, CDR2 FVKESK. Deletions cut 3 bases from V and 0 bases from J, with 12 bases between. This CDR3 has 16 residues. The DNA for the CDR3 is TGTGCCAGCAGCCATGAGGACAGCCACTCCTACAATGAGCAGTTCTTC. This translates into CASSHEDSHSYNEQFF.